This T cell receptor beta chain was found in a study of T cell responses to AZD1222 COVID-19 vaccine. Study results and limitations: A reported finding is that nearly half of spike-specific TCRs target unmutated variant regions. Only six people who got AZD1222 tested seropositive at baseline. Two AZD1222 administrations were followed by greater Spike-specific TCR breadth and depth. Donors were mostly white British, more females; clonal diversity possibly underestimated.

The CDR3 runs to 15 residues. The V gene lost 3 bases and the J gene lost 8 bases, with 17 bases spanning the gap. Germline CDR1 MNHEY, CDR2 SMNVEV (reference sequence). Sequencing was performed with immunoSEQ multiplex PCR; in TCRdb, only in-frame clones are kept and a portion is missing. This table holds over 75,000 clones, roughly 88% found once. Concerning this clone itself: The antigen remains undetermined.

The receptor was isolated from an adult who received the AZD1222 COVID-19 vaccine. J is TRBJ2-1 and V is TRBV27; perhaps TRBD1 as D (5 bases). The source material was peripheral blood, sampled 28 days after the second AZD1222 dose. In nucleotides, the CDR3 is TGTGCCAGCAGTTTCGCAGGGATGGACAAGGATGAGCAGTTCTTC. This sequence encodes CASSFAGMDKDEQFF.